The 3 T cell receptor beta chains presented below share a single source sample, sequenced in a study of shared T cell receptors in the human thymus. The table came from immunoSEQ multiplex PCR; TCRdb's copy has only in-frame clones and leaves some out. The data contain some 760,000 clones, around 85% of them singletons. These same data were also listed under a study on human thymus T cells.

The sequencing input was thymocytes. The receptors here all came from a girl in the first two years of life with a congenital heart defect.

V is TRBV11-2 and J is TRBJ2-7, with D hard to call. With 5 bases removed from V and 2 bases from J, the gap between germline ends came to 16 bases. The germline V gene has CDR1 SGHAT and CDR2 FQNNGV. CDR3 size: 15 residues. The CDR3 DNA sequence: TGTGCCAGCAGCCCCCTGGCAGGCACGGCCTACGAGCAGTACTTC. Its translation is CASSPLAGTAYEQYF.

The rearrangement links TRBV9 to TRBJ2-5, with 9 positions matching TRBD1. V gave up 3 bases and J gave up 4 bases; unmatched junction bases: 7. CDR3 size: 15 residues. Germline V lookup: CDR1 SGDLS, CDR2 YYNGEE. The CDR3 sequence: CASSAMDRGGETQYF. CDR3 nucleotide sequence: TGTGCCAGCAGCGCTATGGACAGGGGAGGAGAGACCCAGTACTTC.

This sequence joins TRBV27 and TRBJ1-2; a possible D gene is TRBD1 (6 bases). The CDR3 spans 14 residues. Per germline, CDR1 MNHEY and CDR2 SMNVEV (reference sequence). Trimming removed 6 bases at V and 7 bases at J, with 18 bases between. The CDR3 sequence: CASSPQTGLAGYTF. The CDR3 DNA follows: TGTGCCAGCAGCCCACAAACAGGGCTCGCTGGCTACACCTTC.